What follows are 10 T cell receptor beta chains derived from one specimen sequenced in a study of identical twins (dated by TCRdb to about 2016). Receptor amplification or capture employed 5' RACE. The sequencer listed for this sample is Illumina HiSeq 2000. Starting from the raw public reads, TCRdb applied fastp trimming at Q25, assembled clones with MiXCR and retained in-frame beta chains. Here each entry gathers all rows of one CDR3 protein and keeps the most common genes and DNA. The sample contains nearly 650,000 distinct CDR3 sequences, around 7.5% of them found a single time. Approximately 1.5% of the sample rests with the top ten. These data were likewise used in another study, on yellow fever vaccine responses in identical twins.

Sequencing input: PBMCs. Every receptor here comes from a woman between 18 and 29 years old in good health.

This clonotype was picked up a small number of times. The rearrangement joins TRBV15 to TRBJ2-7; 9 bases match TRBD1. CDR1 LNHNV and CDR2 YYDKDF come from the germline V gene (reference sequence). The CDR3 loop spans 13 amino acids. V shed 4 bases, J shed 4 bases, and the junction held 2 bases outside the gene matches. The CDR3 DNA reads TGTGCCACCAGCAAACAGGGGGCGTACGAGCAGTACTTC. It specifies CATSKQGAYEQYF. The full variable domain, rest sourced from reference TRBV15 and TRBJ2-7, is DAMVIQNPRYQVTQFGKPVTLSCSQTLNHNVMYWYQQKSSQAPKLLFHYYDKDFNNEADTPDNFQSRRPNTSFCFLDIRSPGLGDTAMYLCATSKQGAYEQYFGPGTRLTVT.

The chain uses TRBV4-2 and TRBJ2-1; no clear D gene. The ends were cut back, 2 bases at V and 2 bases at J, with 7 bases in the middle. Germline V gene sequence: CDR1 LGHNA, CDR2 YNFKEQ. This CDR3 has 14 residues. The CDR3 spells CASSQFTPYNEQFF. The CDR3 nucleotides are TGTGCCAGCAGCCAATTTACTCCCTACAATGAGCAGTTCTTC.

This clonotype was recorded at least ten times. V is TRBV10-3 and J is TRBJ2-1; 9 nucleotides line up with TRBD1. Losses at the gene ends were 5 bases for V and 12 bases for J; bases not matched to a gene: 35. The CDR3 loop spans 22 amino acids. The V gene's germline CDR1 is ENHRY and CDR2 SYGVKD. CDR3 DNA sequence: TGTGCCATCAGTCCCGGGACAGGGTTTCAGGGCTCTGGACAAGATCGTCCTTTTGGGCAGTTCTTC. Its protein product is CAISPGTGFQGSGQDRPFGQFF.

This clonotype was seen a few times. The chain combines TRBV20-1 with TRBJ1-5; D call uncertain. CDR3 length: 14 amino acids. CDR1 and CDR2 from the germline V gene are DFQATT and SNEGSKA (reference sequence). V was trimmed by 6 bases and J by 6 bases, leaving 18 bases between them. CDR3 amino acids: CSALDGGSSQPQHF. Here the CDR3 DNA reads TGCAGTGCCTTAGACGGAGGGTCTAGTCAGCCCCAGCATTTT.

This clonotype was detected ten times or more. DNA for the CDR3: TGTGCTAGTGGTTTGAGCCCAAACGGGACCGAGAGCTCCTACGAGCAGTACGTC. It specifies CASGLSPNGTESSYEQYV. V is TRBV12-5 and J is TRBJ2-7; either TRBD1 or TRBD2 may supply D (5 bases each). The CDR3 extends over 18 amino acids. Germline V gene data show CDR1 as LGHNT and CDR2 as FRNRAP. Trimming left V 2 bases short and J 0 bases short, with 20 bases between.

A few counts support this clonotype. V gene TRBV7-2 combines with J gene TRBJ2-1; D gene unclear. The CDR3 runs 15 residues. Germline V gene sequence: CDR1 SGHTA, CDR2 FQGNSA. V shed 3 bases and J shed 8 bases, with 17 bases lying between them. CDR3 coding DNA: TGTGCCAGCAGCTTCATCTCTCTTTCCTGGGATGAGCAGTTCTTC. It codes for CASSFISLSWDEQFF. The full variable domain, with the rest looked up from reference TRBV7-2 and TRBJ2-1, is GAGVSQSPSNKVTEKGKDVELRCDPISGHTALYWYRQSLGQGLEFLIYFQGNSAPDKSGLPSDRFSAERTGGSVSTLTIQRTQQEDSAVYLCASSFISLSWDEQFFGPGTRLTVL.

This chain links TRBV20-1 with TRBJ2-7; no firm D call. The ends were cut back, 0 bases at V and 4 bases at J, with 13 bases in the middle. The germline V gene has CDR1 DFQATT and CDR2 SNEGSKA (reference sequence). The CDR3 totals 14 residues. CDR3 coding DNA: TGCAGTGCTAGAGACGGATACCTCCCTTACGAGCAGTACTTC. It codes for CSARDGYLPYEQYF.

The CDR3 sequence: CASTRDGAIYTDTQYF. The CDR3, as DNA: TGTGCCAGCACCCGAGACGGGGCCATCTACACAGATACGCAGTATTTT. V usage is TRBV9 and J usage is TRBJ2-3; D may correspond to TRBD1 or TRBD2 (5 bases each). Germline lookup yields CDR1 SGDLS and CDR2 YYNGEE. The CDR3 is 16 residues long. V lost 6 bases to trimming and J lost 2 bases, with 19 bases between them.

This clonotype was found many times. The rearrangement uses TRBV5-5 and TRBJ2-7; D remains ambiguous. CDR1 and CDR2 (germline): SGHKS, YYEKEE (reference sequence). This CDR3 has 12 amino acids. The V end was cut by 4 bases, the J end by 5 bases, with 10 bases between. CDR3 in DNA: TGTGCCAGCAGCCTCCAGTCTCACGAGCAGTACTTC. Its protein product is CASSLQSHEQYF.

This clonotype was detected only a few times. The gene calls are TRBV7-3 and TRBJ2-1, with 7 bases matching TRBD2. After removal of 2 bases from V and 10 bases from J, the junction contained 8 bases not matched to a gene. This CDR3 contains 14 residues. From germline, CDR1 is SGHTA and CDR2 FQGTGA. CDR3 nucleotides: TGTGCCAGCAGCTTATCGGGCGGGAGTAAGGAGCAGTTCTTC. Protein: CASSLSGGSKEQFF. The full variable domain, its missing parts supplied by reference TRBV7-3 and TRBJ2-1, is GAGVSQTPSNKVTEKGKYVELRCDPISGHTALYWYRQSLGQGPEFLIYFQGTGAADDSGLPNDRFFAVRPEGSVSTLKIQRTERGDSAVYLCASSLSGGSKEQFFGPGTRLTVL.